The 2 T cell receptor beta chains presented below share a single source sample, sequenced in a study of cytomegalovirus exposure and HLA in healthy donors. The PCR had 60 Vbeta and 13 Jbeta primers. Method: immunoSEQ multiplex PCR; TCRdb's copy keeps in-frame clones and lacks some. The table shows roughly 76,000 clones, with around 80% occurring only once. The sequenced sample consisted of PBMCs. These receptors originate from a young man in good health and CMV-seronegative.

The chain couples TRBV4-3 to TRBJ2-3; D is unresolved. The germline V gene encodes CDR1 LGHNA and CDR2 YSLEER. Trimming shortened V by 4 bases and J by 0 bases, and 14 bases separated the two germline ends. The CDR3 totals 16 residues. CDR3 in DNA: TGCGCCAGCAGCCTGCGGCGTGAACATAGCACAGATACGCAGTATTTT. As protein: CASSLRREHSTDTQYF.

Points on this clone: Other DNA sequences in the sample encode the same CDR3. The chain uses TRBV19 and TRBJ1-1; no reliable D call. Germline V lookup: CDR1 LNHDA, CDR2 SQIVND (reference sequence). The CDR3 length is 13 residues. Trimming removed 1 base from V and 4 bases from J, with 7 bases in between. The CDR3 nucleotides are TGTGCCAGTAGTATAGGTCGCGGCACTGAAGCTTTCTTT. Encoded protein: CASSIGRGTEAFF.